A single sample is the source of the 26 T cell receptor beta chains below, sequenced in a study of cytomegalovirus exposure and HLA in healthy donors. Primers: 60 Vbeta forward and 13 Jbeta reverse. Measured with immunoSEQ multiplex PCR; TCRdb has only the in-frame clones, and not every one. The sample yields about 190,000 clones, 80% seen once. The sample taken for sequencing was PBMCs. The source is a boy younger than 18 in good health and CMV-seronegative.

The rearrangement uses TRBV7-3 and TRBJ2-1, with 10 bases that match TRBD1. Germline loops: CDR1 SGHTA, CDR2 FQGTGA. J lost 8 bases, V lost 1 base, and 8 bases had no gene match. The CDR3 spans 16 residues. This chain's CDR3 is CASSLMRQGASHEQFF. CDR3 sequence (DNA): TGTGCCAGCAGCTTAATGAGACAGGGGGCGTCGCATGAGCAGTTCTTC.

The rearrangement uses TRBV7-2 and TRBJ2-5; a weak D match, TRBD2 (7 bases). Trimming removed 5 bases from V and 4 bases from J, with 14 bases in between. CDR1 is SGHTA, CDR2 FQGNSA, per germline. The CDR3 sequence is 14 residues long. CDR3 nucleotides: TGTGCCAGCAGCCCTCAGGCGGGGGCAGAGACCCAGTACTTC. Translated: CASSPQAGAETQYF.

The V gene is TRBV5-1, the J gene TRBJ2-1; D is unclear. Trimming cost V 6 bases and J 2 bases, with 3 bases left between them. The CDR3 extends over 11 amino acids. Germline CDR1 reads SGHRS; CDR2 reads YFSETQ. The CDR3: CASNTYNEQFF. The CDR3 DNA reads TGCGCCAGCAACACCTACAATGAGCAGTTCTTC.

The CDR3 nucleotides read TGTGCCAGCAGCGCCCAGGGGGCCGGAAACACCATATATTTT. Its translation is CASSAQGAGNTIYF. The V gene is TRBV7-6, the J gene TRBJ1-3; 8 bases are a match to TRBD1. Germline CDR1 is SGHVS and CDR2 is FNYEAQ. This CDR3 region has 14 residues. Trimming took 5 bases from V and 4 from J; bases not matched to a gene: 4.

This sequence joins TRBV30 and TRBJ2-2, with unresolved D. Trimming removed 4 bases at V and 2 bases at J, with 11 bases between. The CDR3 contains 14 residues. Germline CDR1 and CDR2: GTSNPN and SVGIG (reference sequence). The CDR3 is CAWNMGSNTGELFF. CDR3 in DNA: TGTGCCTGGAATATGGGCAGTAACACCGGGGAGCTGTTTTTT.

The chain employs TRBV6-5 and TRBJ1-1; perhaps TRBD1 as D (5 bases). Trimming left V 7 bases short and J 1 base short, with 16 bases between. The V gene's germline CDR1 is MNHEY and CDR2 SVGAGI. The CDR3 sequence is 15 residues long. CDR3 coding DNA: TGTGCCAGCATAGAGAGGGGACTAGCGAACACTGAAGCTTTCTTT. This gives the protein CASIERGLANTEAFF.

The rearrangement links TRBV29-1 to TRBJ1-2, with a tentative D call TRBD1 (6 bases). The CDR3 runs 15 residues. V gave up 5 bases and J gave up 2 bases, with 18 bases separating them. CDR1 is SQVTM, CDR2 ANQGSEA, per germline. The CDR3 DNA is TGCAGCGTTTTATGGGGACAAGAGTTCAACTATGGCTACACCTTC. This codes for CSVLWGQEFNYGYTF.

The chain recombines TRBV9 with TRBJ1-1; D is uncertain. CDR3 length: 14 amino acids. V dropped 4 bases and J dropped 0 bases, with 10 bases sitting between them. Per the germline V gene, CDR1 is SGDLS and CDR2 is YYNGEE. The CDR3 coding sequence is TGTGCCAGCAGCCGAGGAGACCTGAACACTGAAGCTTTCTTT. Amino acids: CASSRGDLNTEAFF.

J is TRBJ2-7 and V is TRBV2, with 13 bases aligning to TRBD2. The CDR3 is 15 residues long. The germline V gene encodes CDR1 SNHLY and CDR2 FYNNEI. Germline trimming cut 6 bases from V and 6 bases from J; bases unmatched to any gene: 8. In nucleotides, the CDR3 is TGTGCCAGCAGGCCACTAGCGGGAGGGCCCGGCGAGCAGTACTTC. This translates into CASRPLAGGPGEQYF.

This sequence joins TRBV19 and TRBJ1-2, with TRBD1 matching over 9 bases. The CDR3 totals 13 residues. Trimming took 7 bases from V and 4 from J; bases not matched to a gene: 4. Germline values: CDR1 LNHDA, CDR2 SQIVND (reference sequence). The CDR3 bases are TGTGCCAGTAACAGGGGGCCAGGCTATGGCTACACCTTC. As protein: CASNRGPGYGYTF.

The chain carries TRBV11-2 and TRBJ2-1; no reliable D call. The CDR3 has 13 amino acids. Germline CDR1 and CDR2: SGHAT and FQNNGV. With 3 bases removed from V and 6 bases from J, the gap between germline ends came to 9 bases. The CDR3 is CASSFNRVNEQFF. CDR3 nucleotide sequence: TGTGCCAGCAGCTTTAATCGGGTCAATGAGCAGTTCTTC.

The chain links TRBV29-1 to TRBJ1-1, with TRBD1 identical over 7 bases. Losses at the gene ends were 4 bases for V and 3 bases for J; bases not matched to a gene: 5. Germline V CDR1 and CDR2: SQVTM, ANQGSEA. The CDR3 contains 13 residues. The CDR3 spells CSVGTGGYTEAFF. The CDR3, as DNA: TGCAGCGTTGGGACAGGAGGGTACACTGAAGCTTTCTTT.

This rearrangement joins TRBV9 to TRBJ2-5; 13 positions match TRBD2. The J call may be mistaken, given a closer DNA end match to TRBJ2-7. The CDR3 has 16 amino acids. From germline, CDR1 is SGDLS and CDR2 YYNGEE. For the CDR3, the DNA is TGTGCCAGCAGCGTAACTGGACTAGCGGGAGAGGACGAGCAGTACTTC. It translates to CASSVTGLAGEDEQYF.

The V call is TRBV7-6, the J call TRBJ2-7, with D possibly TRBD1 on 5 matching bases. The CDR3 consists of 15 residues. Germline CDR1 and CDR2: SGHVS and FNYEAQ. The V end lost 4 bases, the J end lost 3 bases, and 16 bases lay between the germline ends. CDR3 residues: CASSSRAPHHYEQYF. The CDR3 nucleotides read TGTGCCAGCAGCTCCAGGGCCCCACATCACTACGAGCAGTACTTC. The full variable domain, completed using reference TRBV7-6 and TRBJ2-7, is GAGVSQSPRYKVTKRGQDVALRCDPISGHVSLYWYRQALGQGPEFLTYFNYEAQQDKSGLPNDRFSAERPEGSISTLTIQRTEQRDSAMYRCASSSRAPHHYEQYFGPGTRLTVT.

Here the CDR3 DNA reads TGCGCCAGCAGCCAAAATTACAGGAATTCACCCCTCCACTTT. Protein: CASSQNYRNSPLHF. J is TRBJ1-6 and V is TRBV4-3; weak D call: TRBD1 (5 bases). Germline V lookup: CDR1 LGHNA, CDR2 YSLEER. This CDR3 comprises 14 residues. Trimming pared 2 bases from V and 7 bases from J, leaving 9 bases between.

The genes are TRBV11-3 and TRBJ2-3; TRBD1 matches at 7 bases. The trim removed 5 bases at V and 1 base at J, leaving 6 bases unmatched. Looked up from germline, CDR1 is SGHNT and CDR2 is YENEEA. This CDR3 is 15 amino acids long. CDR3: CASSEQGTGTDTQYF. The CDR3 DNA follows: TGTGCCAGCAGCGAACAGGGGACGGGCACAGATACGCAGTATTTT.

The CDR3 loop is CASSPGQHYEQYF. The CDR3 coding sequence is TGTGCCAGCTCACCGGGACAGCACTACGAGCAGTACTTC. The chain couples TRBV18 to TRBJ2-7, with 7 nucleotides matching TRBD1. The V and J ends lost 3 bases and 3 bases, in that order; junction bases with no gene match: 2. Germline V CDR1 and CDR2: KGHSH, LQKENI. This CDR3 has 13 residues.

This CDR3 reads CASGSKGMETQYF. Here the CDR3 DNA reads TGTGCCAGTGGAAGTAAGGGGATGGAGACCCAGTACTTC. V gene TRBV19 combines with J gene TRBJ2-5; D possibly corresponds to TRBD1 (5 bases). Germline loops: CDR1 LNHDA, CDR2 SQIVND (reference sequence). Trimming took off 8 bases at V and 5 bases at J, with 15 bases between the two ends. This CDR3 comprises 13 residues.

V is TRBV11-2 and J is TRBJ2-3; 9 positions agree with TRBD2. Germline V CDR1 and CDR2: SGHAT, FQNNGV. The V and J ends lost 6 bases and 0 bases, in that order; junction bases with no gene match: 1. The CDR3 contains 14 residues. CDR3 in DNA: TGTGCCAGCAGGCTAGCGGGGAGCACAGATACGCAGTATTTT. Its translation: CASRLAGSTDTQYF. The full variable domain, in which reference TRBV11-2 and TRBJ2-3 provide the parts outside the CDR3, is EAGVAQSPRYKIIEKRQSVAFWCNPISGHATLYWYQQILGQGPKLLIQFQNNGVVDDSQLPKDRFSAERLKGVDSTLKIQPAKLEDSAVYLCASRLAGSTDTQYFGPGTRLTVL.

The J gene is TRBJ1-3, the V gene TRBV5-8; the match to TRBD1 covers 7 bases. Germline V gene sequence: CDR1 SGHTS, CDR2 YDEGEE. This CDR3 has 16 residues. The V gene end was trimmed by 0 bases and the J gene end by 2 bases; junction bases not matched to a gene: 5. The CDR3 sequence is CASSLDRGPPGNTIYF. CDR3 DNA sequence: TGTGCCAGCAGCTTGGACAGGGGACCGCCTGGAAACACCATATATTTT.

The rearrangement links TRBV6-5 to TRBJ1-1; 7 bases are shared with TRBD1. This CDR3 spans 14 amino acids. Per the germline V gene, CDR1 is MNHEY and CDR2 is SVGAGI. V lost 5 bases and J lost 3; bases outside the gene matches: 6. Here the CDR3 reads CASSLRGSDTEAFF. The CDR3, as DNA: TGTGCCAGCAGTCTCAGGGGGTCGGACACTGAAGCTTTCTTT.

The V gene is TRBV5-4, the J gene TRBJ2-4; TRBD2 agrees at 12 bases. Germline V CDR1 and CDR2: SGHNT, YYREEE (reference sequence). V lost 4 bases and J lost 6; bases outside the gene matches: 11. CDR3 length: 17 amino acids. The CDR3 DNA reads TGTGCCAGCAGCCGACCGACTAGCGGGAGAAGGGGAAACATTCAGTACTTC. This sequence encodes CASSRPTSGRRGNIQYF. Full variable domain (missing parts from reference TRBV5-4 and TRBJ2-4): ETGVTQSPTHLIKTRGQQVTLRCSSQSGHNTVSWYQQALGQGPQFIFQYYREEENGRGNFPPRFSGLQFPNYSSELNVNALELDDSALYLCASSRPTSGRRGNIQYFGAGTRLSVL.

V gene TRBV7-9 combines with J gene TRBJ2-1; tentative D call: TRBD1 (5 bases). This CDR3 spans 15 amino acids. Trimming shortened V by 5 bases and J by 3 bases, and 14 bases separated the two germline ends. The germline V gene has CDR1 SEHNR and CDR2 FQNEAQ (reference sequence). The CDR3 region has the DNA TGTGCCAGCAGCGAGCGACGGACAAGCTACAATGAGCAGTTCTTC. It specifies CASSERRTSYNEQFF.

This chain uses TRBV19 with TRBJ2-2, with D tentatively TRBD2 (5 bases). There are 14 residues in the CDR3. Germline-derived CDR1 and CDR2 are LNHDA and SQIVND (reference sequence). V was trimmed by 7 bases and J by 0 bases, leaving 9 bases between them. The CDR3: CASNWGANTGELFF. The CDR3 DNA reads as TGTGCCAGTAATTGGGGAGCGAACACCGGGGAGCTGTTTTTT.

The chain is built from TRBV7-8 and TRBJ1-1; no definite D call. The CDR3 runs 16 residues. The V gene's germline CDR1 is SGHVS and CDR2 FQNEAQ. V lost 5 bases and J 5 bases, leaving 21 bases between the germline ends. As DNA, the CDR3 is TGTGCCAGCAGCGACCAACTTCATCCTAGAGGGACTGAAGCTTTCTTT. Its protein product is CASSDQLHPRGTEAFF. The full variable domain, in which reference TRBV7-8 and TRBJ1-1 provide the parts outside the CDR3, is GAGVSQSPRYKVAKRGQDVALRCDPISGHVSLFWYQQALGQGPEFLTYFQNEAQLDKSGLPSDRFFAERPEGSVSTLKIQRTQQEDSAVYLCASSDQLHPRGTEAFFGQGTRLTVV.

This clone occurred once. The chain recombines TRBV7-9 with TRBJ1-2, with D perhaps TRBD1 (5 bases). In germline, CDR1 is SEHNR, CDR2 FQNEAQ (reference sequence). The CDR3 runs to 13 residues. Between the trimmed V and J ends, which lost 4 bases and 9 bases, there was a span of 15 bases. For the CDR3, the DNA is TGTGCCAGCAGCTCTAAAGACAGCCACAGCTACACCTTC. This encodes CASSSKDSHSYTF.